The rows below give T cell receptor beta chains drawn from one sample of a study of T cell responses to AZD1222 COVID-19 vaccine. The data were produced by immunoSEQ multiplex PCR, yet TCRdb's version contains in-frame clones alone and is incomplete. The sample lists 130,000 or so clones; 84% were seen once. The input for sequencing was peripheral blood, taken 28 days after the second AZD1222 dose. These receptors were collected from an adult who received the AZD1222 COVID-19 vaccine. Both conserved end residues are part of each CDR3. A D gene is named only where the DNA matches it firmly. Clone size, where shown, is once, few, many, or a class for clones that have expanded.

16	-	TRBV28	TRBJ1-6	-	CASSPIRGQYNSPLHF	TGTGCCAGCAGTCCTATTCGCGGACAGTATAATTCACCCCTCCACTTT
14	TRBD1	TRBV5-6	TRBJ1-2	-	CASSPPTGNYGYTF	TGTGCCAGCAGCCCCCCGACAGGGAACTATGGCTACACCTTC
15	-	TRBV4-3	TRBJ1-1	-	CASSQEVTGYTEAFF	TGCGCCAGCAGCCAAGAGGTAACAGGGTACACTGAAGCTTTCTTT
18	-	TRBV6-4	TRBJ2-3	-	CASSDLRGRKLRPDTQYF	TGTGCCAGCAGCGATCTTCGCGGCCGTAAGCTAAGGCCAGATACGCAGTATTTT
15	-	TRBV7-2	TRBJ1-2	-	CASSLERGVNYGYTF	TGTGCCAGCAGCTTAGAAAGGGGGGTTAACTATGGCTACACCTTC
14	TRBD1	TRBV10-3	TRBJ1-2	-	CAISGQQGADGYTF	TGTGCCATCAGTGGGCAACAGGGGGCAGATGGCTACACCTTC
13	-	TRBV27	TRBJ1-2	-	CASSLSGSYGYTF	TGTGCCAGCAGTTTATCGGGGAGCTATGGCTACACCTTC
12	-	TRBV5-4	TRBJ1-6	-	CASSLVGGPLHF	TGTGCCAGCAGCTTGGTAGGGGGACCCCTCCACTTT
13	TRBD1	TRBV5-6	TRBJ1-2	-	CASSLQGTYGYTF	TGTGCCAGCAGCCTACAGGGGACCTATGGCTACACCTTC
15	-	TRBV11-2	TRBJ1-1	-	CASSTGPLMNTEAFF	TGTGCCAGCAGCACTGGTCCGCTGATGAACACTGAAGCTTTCTTT
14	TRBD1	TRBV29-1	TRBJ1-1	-	CSVDRSGQGIEAFF	TGCAGCGTTGATAGGTCGGGACAGGGGATTGAAGCTTTCTTT
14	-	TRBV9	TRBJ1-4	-	CASSLQGGDEKLFF	TGTGCCAGCAGCTTACAGGGTGGAGATGAAAAACTGTTTTTT
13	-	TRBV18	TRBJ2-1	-	CASSRHATDEQFF	TGTGCCAGCTCACGCCACGCAACCGATGAGCAGTTCTTC
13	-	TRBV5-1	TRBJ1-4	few	CASSLVEGEKLFF	TGCGCCAGCAGCTTGGTGGAGGGAGAAAAACTGTTTTTT
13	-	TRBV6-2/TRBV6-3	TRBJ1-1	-	CASSYSRPTEAFF	TGTGCCAGCAGTTACTCTCGACCGACTGAAGCTTTCTTT
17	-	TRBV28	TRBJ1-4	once	CASRLASVGATNEKLFF	TGTGCCAGCAGGTTGGCTTCGGTCGGTGCAACTAATGAAAAACTGTTTTTT
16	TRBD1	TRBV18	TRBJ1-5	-	CASSPETGGGNQPQHF	TGTGCCAGCTCACCAGAAACAGGGGGAGGCAATCAGCCCCAGCATTTT
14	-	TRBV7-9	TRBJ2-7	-	CASSSPFGPYEQYF	TGTGCCAGCAGCTCCCCCTTCGGTCCCTACGAGCAGTACTTC
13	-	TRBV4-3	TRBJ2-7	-	CASSQGYRYEQYF	TGCGCCAGCAGCCAAGGTTACCGGTACGAGCAGTACTTC
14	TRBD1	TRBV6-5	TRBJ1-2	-	CASRLAGTGVGYTF	TGTGCCAGCCGATTAGCCGGGACAGGGGTTGGCTACACCTTC
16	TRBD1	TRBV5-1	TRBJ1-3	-	CASSPDRAFAGNTIYF	TGCGCCAGCAGCCCGGACAGGGCTTTCGCTGGAAACACCATATATTTT
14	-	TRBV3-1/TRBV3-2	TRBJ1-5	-	CASSQNLVNQPQHF	TGTGCCAGCAGCCAGAACTTAGTAAATCAGCCCCAGCATTTT
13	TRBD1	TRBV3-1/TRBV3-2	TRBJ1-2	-	CASSQADRSGYTF	TGTGCCAGCAGCCAAGCGGACAGGTCTGGCTACACCTTC
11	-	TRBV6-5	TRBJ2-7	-	CASTRGREQYF	TGTGCCAGCACCCGGGGGAGGGAGCAGTACTTC
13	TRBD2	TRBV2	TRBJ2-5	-	CASSSGEGKTQYF	TGTGCCAGCAGTTCCGGGGAGGGTAAGACCCAGTACTTC
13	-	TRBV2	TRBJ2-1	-	CASSPDSYNEQFF	TGTGCCAGCAGTCCCGACAGTTACAATGAGCAGTTCTTC
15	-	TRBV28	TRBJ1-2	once	CASTLQGKMDYGYTF	TGTGCCAGCACCTTACAAGGGAAAATGGACTATGGCTACACCTTC
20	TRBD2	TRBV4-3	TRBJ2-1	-	CASSQDPKTSGVKRNNEQFF	TGCGCCAGCAGCCAAGACCCAAAGACTAGCGGGGTAAAAAGAAACAATGAGCAGTTCTTC
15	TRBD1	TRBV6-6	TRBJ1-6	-	CASRRGQDRGSPLHF	TGTGCCAGCAGGCGAGGACAAGACAGGGGTTCACCCCTCCACTTT
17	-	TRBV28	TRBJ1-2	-	CASSLEDRGGSNYGYTF	TGTGCCAGCAGTTTAGAGGATCGGGGGGGGTCGAACTATGGCTACACCTTC
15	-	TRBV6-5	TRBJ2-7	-	CASSYVASNSYEQYF	TGTGCCAGCAGTTACGTCGCCAGTAACTCCTACGAGCAGTACTTC